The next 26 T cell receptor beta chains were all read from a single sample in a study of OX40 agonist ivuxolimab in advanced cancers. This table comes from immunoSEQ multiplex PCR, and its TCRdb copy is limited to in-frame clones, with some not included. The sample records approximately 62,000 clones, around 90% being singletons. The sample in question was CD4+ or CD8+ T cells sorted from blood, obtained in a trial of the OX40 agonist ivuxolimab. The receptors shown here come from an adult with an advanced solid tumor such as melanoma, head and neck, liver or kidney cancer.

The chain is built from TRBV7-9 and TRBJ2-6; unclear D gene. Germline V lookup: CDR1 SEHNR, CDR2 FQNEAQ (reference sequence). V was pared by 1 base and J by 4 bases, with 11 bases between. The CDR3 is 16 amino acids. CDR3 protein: CASSLGYLVGANVLTF. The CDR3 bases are TGTGCCAGCAGCTTAGGCTATTTGGTAGGGGCCAACGTCCTGACTTTC.

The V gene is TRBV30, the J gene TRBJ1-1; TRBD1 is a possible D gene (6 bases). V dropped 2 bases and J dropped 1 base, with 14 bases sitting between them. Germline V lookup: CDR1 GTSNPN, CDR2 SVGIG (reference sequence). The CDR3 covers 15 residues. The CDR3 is CAWSPLDRRNTEAFF. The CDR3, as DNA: TGTGCCTGGAGTCCCCTTGACAGGAGGAACACTGAAGCTTTCTTT. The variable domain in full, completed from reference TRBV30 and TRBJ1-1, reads SQTIHQWPATLVQPVGSPLSLECTVEGTSNPNLYWYRQAAGRGLQLLFYSVGIGQISSEVPQNLSASRPQDRQFILSSKKLLLSDSGFYLCAWSPLDRRNTEAFFGQGTRLTVV.

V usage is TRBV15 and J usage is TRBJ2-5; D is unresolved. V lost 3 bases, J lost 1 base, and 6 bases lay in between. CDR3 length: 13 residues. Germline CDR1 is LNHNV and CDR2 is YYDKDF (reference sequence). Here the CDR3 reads CATSRSRQETQYF. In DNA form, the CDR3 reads TGTGCCACCAGCAGGAGCCGCCAAGAGACCCAGTACTTC.

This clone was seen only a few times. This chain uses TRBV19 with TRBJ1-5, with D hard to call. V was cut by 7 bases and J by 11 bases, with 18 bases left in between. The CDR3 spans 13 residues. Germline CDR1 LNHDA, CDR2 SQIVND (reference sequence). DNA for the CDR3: TGTGCCAGTAAACATAAGAGTATAGGATCCCAGCATTTT. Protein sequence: CASKHKSIGSQHF.

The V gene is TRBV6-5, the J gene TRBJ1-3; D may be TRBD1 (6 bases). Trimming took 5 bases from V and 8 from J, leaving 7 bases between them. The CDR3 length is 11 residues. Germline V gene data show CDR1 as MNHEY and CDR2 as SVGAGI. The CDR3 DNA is TGTGCCAGCAGTAAGGGGGACACCATATATTTT. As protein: CASSKGDTIYF.

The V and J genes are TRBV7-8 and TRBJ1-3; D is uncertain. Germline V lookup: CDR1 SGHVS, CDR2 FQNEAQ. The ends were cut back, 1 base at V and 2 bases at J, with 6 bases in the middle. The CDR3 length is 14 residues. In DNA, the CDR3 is TGTGCCAGCAGCTTAGGATCAGCTGGAAACACCATATATTTT. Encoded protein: CASSLGSAGNTIYF. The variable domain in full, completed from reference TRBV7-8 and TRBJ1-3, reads GAGVSQSPRYKVAKRGQDVALRCDPISGHVSLFWYQQALGQGPEFLTYFQNEAQLDKSGLPSDRFFAERPEGSVSTLKIQRTQQEDSAVYLCASSLGSAGNTIYFGEGSWLTVV.

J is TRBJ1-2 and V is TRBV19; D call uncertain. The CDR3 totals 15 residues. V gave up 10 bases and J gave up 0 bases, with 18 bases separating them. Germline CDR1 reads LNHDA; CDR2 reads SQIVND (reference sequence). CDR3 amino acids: CATRTGASSNYGYTF. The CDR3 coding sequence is TGTGCCACCAGAACGGGCGCTTCTTCTAACTATGGCTACACCTTC.

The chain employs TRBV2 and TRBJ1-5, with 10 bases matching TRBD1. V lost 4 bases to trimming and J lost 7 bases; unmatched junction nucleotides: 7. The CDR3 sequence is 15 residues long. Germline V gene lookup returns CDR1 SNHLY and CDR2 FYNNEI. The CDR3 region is CASSVDRGRSQPQHF. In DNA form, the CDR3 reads TGTGCCAGCAGTGTCGACAGGGGGCGCAGCCAGCCCCAGCATTTT.

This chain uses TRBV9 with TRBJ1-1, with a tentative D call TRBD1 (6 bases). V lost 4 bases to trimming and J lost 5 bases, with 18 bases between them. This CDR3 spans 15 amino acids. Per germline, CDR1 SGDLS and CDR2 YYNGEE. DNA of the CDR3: TGTGCCAGCAGCCCTAGAGCGGGGGCAGTGACTGAAGCTTTCTTT. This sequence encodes CASSPRAGAVTEAFF.

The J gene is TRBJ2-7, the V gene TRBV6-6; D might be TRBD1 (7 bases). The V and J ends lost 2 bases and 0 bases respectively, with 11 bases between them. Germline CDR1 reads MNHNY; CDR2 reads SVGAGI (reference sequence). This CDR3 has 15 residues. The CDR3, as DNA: TGTGCCAGCAGTTACCCCCAGGGGGGCTCCTACGAGCAGTACTTC. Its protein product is CASSYPQGGSYEQYF.

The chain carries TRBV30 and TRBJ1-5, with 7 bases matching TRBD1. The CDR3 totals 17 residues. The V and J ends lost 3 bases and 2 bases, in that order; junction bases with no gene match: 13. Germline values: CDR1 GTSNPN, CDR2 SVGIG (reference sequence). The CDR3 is CAWRAGTDVFRNQPQHF. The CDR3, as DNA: TGTGCCTGGAGGGCTGGGACAGACGTTTTTCGCAATCAGCCCCAGCATTTT. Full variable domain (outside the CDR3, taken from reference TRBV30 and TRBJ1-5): SQTIHQWPATLVQPVGSPLSLECTVEGTSNPNLYWYRQAAGRGLQLLFYSVGIGQISSEVPQNLSASRPQDRQFILSSKKLLLSDSGFYLCAWRAGTDVFRNQPQHFGDGTRLSIL.

The CDR3 nucleotides read TGTGCCAGCAGCTTAGCGGGAGCGGCGCAGTTCTTC. Translated: CASSLAGAAQFF. The chain employs TRBV7-9 and TRBJ2-1, with TRBD2 as a possible D gene (5 bases). Between the trimmed V and J ends, which lost 0 bases and 12 bases, there was a span of 9 bases. The CDR3 spans 12 residues. The V gene's germline CDR1 is SEHNR and CDR2 FQNEAQ (reference sequence).

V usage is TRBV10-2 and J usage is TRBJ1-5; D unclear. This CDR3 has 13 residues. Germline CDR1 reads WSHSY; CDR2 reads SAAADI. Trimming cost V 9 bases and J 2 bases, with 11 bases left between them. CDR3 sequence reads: CASGSGGNQPQHF. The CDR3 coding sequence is TGCGCCAGTGGAAGTGGTGGCAATCAGCCCCAGCATTTT.

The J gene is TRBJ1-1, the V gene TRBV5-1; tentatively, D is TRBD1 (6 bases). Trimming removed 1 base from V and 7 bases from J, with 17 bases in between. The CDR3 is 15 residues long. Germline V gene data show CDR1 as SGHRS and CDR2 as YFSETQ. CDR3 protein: CASSLTRGFVREAFF. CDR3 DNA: TGCGCCAGCAGCTTGACCAGGGGATTTGTACGTGAAGCTTTCTTT.

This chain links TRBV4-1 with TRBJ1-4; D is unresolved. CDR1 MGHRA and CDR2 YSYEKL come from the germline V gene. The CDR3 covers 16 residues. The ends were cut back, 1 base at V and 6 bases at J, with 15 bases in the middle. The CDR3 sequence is CASSQGATIAYEKLFF. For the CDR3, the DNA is TGCGCCAGCAGCCAAGGGGCCACCATTGCCTATGAAAAACTGTTTTTT.

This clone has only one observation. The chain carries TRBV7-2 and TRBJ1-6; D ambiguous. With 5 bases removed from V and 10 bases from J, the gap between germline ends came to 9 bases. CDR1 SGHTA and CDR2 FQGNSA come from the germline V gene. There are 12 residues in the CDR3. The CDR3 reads CASSITGSPLHF. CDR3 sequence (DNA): TGTGCCAGCAGCATAACCGGGTCACCCCTCCACTTT.

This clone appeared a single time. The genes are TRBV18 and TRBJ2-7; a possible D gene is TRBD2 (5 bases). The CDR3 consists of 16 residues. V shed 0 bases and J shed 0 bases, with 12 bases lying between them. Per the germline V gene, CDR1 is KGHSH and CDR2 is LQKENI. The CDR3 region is CASSPPGGSYSYEQYF. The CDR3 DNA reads TGTGCCAGCTCACCACCGGGCGGGTCTTACTCCTACGAGCAGTACTTC. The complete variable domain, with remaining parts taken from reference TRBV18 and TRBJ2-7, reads NAGVMQNPRHLVRRRGQEARLRCSPMKGHSHVYWYRQLPEEGLKFMVYLQKENIIDESGMPKERFSAEFPKEGPSILRIQQVVRGDSAAYFCASSPPGGSYSYEQYFGPGTRLTVT.

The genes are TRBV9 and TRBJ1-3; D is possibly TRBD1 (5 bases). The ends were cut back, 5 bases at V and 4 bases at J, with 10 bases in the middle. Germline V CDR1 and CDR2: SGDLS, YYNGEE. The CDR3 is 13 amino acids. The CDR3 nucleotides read TGTGCCAGCAGTAGGGGTTTCGGAAACACCATATATTTT. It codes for CASSRGFGNTIYF.

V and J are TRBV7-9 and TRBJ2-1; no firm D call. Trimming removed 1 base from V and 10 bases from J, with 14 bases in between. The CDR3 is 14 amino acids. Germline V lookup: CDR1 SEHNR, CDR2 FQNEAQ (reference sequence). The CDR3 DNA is TGTGCCAGCAGCTTAGTTATGTTGGTAGGAGAGCAGTTCTTC. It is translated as CASSLVMLVGEQFF.

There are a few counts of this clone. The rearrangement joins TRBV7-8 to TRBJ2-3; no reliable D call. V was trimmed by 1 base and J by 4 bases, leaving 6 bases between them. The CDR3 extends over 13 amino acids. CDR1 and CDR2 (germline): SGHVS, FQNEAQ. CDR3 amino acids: CASSLDTSDTQYF. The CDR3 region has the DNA TGTGCCAGCAGCTTAGACACGTCAGATACGCAGTATTTT.

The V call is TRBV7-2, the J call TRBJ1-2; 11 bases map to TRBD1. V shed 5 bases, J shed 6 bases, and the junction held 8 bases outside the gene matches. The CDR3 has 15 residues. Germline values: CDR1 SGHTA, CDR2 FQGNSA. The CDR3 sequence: CASSPGTGGKDGYTF. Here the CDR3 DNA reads TGTGCCAGCAGCCCCGGGACAGGGGGTAAAGATGGCTACACCTTC.

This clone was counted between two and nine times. CDR3 nucleotide sequence: TGCAGCATCGTTGTCATCCGAGAAGCTTTCTTT. Protein product: CSIVVIREAFF. The rearrangement links TRBV29-1 to TRBJ1-1, with D unresolved. Deletions cut 8 bases from V and 8 bases from J, with 15 bases between. The length of the CDR3 is 11 residues. CDR1 and CDR2 (germline): SQVTM, ANQGSEA.

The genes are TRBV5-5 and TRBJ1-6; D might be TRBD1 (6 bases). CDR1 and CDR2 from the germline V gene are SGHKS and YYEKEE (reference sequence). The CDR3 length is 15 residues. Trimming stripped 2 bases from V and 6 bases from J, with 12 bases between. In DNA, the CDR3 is TGTGCCAGCAGCTTTTCAGGGGAGCCTAATTCACCCCTCCACTTT. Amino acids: CASSFSGEPNSPLHF.

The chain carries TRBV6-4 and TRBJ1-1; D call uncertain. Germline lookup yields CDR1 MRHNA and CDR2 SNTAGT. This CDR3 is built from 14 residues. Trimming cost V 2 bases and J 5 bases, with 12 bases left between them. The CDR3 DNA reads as TGTGCCAGCAGTGACGGAGTACTGGGTACTGAAGCTTTCTTT. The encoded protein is CASSDGVLGTEAFF.

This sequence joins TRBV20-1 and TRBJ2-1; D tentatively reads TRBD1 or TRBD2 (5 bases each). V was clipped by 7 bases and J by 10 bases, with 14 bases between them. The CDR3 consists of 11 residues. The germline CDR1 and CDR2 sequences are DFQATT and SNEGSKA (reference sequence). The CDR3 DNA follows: TGCAGTGTGGGACCGGGCGAAGAGCAGTTCTTC. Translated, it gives CSVGPGEEQFF.

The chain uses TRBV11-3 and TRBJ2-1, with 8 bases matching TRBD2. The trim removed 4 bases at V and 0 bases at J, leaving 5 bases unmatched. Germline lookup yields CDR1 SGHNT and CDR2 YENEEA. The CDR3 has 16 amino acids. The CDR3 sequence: CASSSRSGSSYNEQFF. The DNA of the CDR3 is TGTGCCAGCAGCTCTAGGAGCGGGAGCTCCTACAATGAGCAGTTCTTC.